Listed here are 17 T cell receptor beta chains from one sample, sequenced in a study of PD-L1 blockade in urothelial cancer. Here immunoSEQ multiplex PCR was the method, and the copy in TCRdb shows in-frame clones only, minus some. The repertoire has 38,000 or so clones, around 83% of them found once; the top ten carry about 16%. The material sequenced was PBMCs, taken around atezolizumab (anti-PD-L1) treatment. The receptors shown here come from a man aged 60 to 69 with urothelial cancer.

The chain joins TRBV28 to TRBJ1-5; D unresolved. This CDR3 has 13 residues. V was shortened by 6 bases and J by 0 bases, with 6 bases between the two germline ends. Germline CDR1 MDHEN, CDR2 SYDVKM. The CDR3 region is CASRAYSNQPQHF. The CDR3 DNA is TGTGCCAGCAGGGCTTATAGCAATCAGCCCCAGCATTTT. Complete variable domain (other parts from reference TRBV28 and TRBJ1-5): DVKVTQSSRYLVKRTGEKVFLECVQDMDHENMFWYRQDPGLGLRLIYFSYDVKMKEKGDIPEGYSVSREKKERFSLILESASTNQTSMYLCASRAYSNQPQHFGDGTRLSIL.

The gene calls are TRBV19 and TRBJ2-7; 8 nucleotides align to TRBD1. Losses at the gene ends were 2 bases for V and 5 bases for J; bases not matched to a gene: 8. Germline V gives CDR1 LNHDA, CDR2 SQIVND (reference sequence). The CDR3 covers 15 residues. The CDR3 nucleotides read TGTGCCAGTAGTATAAACGGACAGGGTACGGACGAGCAGTACTTC. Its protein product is CASSINGQGTDEQYF.

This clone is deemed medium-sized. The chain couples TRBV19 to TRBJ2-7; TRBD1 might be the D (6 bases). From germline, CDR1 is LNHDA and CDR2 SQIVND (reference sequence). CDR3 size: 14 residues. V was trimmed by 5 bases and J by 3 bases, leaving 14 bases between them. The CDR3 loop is CASSVGQIHYEQYF. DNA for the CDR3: TGTGCCAGTAGTGTCGGACAGATTCACTACGAGCAGTACTTC.

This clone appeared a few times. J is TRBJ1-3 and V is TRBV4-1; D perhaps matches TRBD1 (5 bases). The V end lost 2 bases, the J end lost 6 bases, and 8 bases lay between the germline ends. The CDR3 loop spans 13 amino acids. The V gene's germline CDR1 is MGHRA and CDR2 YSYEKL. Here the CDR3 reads CASSQPTVNTIYF. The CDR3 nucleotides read TGCGCCAGCAGCCAACCGACAGTAAACACCATATATTTT.

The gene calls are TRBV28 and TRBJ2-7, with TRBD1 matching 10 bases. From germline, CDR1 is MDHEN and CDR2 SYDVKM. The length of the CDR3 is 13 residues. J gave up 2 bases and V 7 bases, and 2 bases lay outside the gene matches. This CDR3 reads CASMTGGPYEQYF. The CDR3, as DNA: TGTGCCAGCATGACAGGGGGCCCCTACGAGCAGTACTTC.

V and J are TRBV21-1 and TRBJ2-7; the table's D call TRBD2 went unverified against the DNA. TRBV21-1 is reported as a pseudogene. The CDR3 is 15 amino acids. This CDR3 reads CASSKEEGYPYEQYF. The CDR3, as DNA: TGTGCCAGCAGCAAAGAGGAGGGGTACCCCTACGAGCAGTACTTC.

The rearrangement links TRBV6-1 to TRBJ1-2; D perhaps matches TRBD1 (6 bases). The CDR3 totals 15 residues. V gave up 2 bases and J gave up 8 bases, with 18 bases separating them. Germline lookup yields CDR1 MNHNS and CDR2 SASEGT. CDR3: CASSEWQGSGVGYTF. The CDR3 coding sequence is TGTGCCAGCAGTGAATGGCAGGGGTCAGGAGTCGGCTACACCTTC.

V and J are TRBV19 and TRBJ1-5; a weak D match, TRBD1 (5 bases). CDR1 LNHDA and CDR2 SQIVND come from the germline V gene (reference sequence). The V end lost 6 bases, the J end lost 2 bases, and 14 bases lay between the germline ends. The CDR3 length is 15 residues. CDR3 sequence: CASSVRTRGNQPQHF. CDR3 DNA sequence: TGTGCCAGTAGCGTCCGGACACGGGGCAATCAGCCCCAGCATTTT.

In DNA, the CDR3 is TGTGCCAGCAGCTTGAGGTCAACTAGCGGAGGCGGAGAGACCCAGTACTTC. Protein sequence: CASSLRSTSGGGETQYF. The chain has TRBV5-4 and TRBJ2-5; 8 bases map to TRBD2. CDR1 SGHNT and CDR2 YYREEE come from the germline V gene (reference sequence). The ends lost 1 base at V and 4 bases at J; junction bases unmatched: 12. The CDR3 is 17 residues long.

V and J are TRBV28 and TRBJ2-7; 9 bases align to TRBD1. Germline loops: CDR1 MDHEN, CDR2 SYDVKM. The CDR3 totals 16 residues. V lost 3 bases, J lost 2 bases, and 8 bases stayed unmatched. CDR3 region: CASSLAGTGSPYEQYF. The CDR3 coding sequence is TGTGCCAGCAGTTTGGCGGGGACAGGGAGTCCCTACGAGCAGTACTTC.

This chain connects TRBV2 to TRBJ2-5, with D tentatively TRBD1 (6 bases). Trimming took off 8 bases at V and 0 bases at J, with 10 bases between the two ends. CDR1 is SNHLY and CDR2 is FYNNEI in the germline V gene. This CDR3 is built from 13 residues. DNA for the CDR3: TGTGCCAGCCGGACAGTTTACCAAGAGACCCAGTACTTC. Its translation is CASRTVYQETQYF.

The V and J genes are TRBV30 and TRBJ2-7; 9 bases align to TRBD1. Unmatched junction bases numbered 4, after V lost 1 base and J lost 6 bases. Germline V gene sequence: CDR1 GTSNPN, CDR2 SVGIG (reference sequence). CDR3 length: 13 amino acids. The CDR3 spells CAWSAGTGFEQYF. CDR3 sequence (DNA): TGTGCCTGGAGTGCCGGGACAGGGTTCGAGCAGTACTTC.

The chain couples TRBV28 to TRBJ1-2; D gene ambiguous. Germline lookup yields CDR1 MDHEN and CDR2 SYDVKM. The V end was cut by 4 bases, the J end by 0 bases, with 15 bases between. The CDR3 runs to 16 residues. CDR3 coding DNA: TGTGCCAGCAGTTCCAAGCCCGCGGCGACTAACTATGGCTACACCTTC. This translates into CASSSKPAATNYGYTF.

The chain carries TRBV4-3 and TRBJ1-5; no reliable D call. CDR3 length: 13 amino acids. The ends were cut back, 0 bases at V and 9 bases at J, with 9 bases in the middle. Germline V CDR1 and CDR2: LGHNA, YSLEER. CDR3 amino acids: CASSQEITGPQHF. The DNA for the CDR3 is TGCGCCAGCAGCCAAGAAATCACCGGGCCCCAGCATTTT.

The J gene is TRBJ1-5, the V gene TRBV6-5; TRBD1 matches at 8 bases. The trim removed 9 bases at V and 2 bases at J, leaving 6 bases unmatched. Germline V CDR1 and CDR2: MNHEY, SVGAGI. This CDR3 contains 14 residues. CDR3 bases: TGTGCCAGTTCAATACAGGGGGGCAATCAGCCCCAGCATTTT. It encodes CASSIQGGNQPQHF.

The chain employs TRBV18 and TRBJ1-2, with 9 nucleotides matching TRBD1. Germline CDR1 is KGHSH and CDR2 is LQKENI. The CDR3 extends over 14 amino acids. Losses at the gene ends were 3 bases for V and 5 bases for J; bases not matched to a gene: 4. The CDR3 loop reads CASSPAGQGYGYTF. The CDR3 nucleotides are TGTGCCAGCTCACCTGCGGGACAGGGATATGGCTACACCTTC.

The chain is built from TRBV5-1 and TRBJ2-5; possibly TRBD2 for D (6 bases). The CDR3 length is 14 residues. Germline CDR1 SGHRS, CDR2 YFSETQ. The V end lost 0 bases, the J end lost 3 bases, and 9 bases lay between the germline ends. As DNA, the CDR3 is TGCGCCAGCAGCTTGGGACTAGGGAAAGAGACCCAGTACTTC. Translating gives CASSLGLGKETQYF. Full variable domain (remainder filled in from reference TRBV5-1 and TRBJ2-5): KAGVTQTPRYLIKTRGQQVTLSCSPISGHRSVSWYQQTPGQGLQFLFEYFSETQRNKGNFPGRFSGRQFSNSRSEMNVSTLELGDSALYLCASSLGLGKETQYFGPGTRLLVL.